The 21 T cell receptor beta chains presented below share a single source sample, sequenced in a study of cytomegalovirus exposure and HLA in healthy donors. Clones were sequenced by immunoSEQ multiplex PCR, and TCRdb holds only the in-frame ones, with some missing. The table records 130,000 or so clones, approximately 90% of them present only once. Sequenced material: PBMCs. These receptors came from a woman younger than 35 in good health and CMV-seronegative.

This chain joins TRBV19 and TRBJ2-7; 10 bases line up with TRBD1. V shed 6 bases and J 4 bases; nucleotides not matched to a gene: 9. The CDR3 is 15 amino acids. Germline V CDR1 and CDR2: LNHDA, SQIVND (reference sequence). In DNA, the CDR3 is TGTGCCAGTAGCCGTACCTGGGGACAGGGGTACGAGCAGTACTTC. Amino acids: CASSRTWGQGYEQYF. The full variable domain, rest sourced from reference TRBV19 and TRBJ2-7, is DGGITQSPKYLFRKEGQNVTLSCEQNLNHDAMYWYRQDPGQGLRLIYYSQIVNDFQKGDIAEGYSVSREKKESFPLTVTSAQKNPTAFYLCASSRTWGQGYEQYFGPGTRLTVT.

J is TRBJ1-3 and V is TRBV30, with a tentative D call TRBD1 (6 bases). Trimming took off 3 bases at V and 3 bases at J, with 15 bases between the two ends. Germline V lookup: CDR1 GTSNPN, CDR2 SVGIG (reference sequence). The CDR3 totals 15 residues. Here the CDR3 DNA reads TGTGCCTGGAGAAGTCCCTCAGGGGTTGGAAACACCATATATTTT. It encodes CAWRSPSGVGNTIYF.

This sequence joins TRBV6-5 and TRBJ2-3; tentatively, D is TRBD1 (6 bases). The CDR3 consists of 15 residues. Germline CDR1 MNHEY, CDR2 SVGAGI. V was shortened by 0 bases and J by 5 bases, with 12 bases between the two germline ends. Here the CDR3 DNA reads TGTGCCAGCAGTTACTCGGTCTGGGGGCAAGATACGCAGTATTTT. This gives the protein CASSYSVWGQDTQYF.

The J gene is TRBJ1-1, the V gene TRBV6-5, with a tentative D call TRBD1 (5 bases). Trimming took off 3 bases at V and 5 bases at J, with 13 bases between the two ends. The CDR3 has 14 residues. Germline V gives CDR1 MNHEY, CDR2 SVGAGI. The chain's CDR3 is CASSYEGRGTEAFF. For the CDR3, the DNA is TGTGCCAGCAGTTATGAGGGACGGGGGACTGAAGCTTTCTTT.

The gene calls are TRBV28 and TRBJ2-3; TRBD2 agrees at 10 bases. The CDR3 is 14 amino acids. The V and J ends lost 10 bases and 4 bases, in that order; junction bases with no gene match: 8. Germline CDR1 MDHEN, CDR2 SYDVKM. The chain's CDR3 is CATRAAGGADTQYF. CDR3 in DNA: TGTGCCACCCGGGCAGCGGGGGGGGCAGATACGCAGTATTTT.

The table lists this clone with a few counts. The J gene is TRBJ2-1, the V gene TRBV9; 12 bases fit TRBD2. The CDR3 contains 17 residues. The germline V gene has CDR1 SGDLS and CDR2 YYNGEE. V shed 0 bases, J shed 8 bases, and the junction held 9 bases outside the gene matches. CDR3 sequence reads: CASSVATGTSGPHEQFF. The CDR3 DNA reads TGTGCCAGCAGCGTAGCAACCGGGACTAGCGGGCCCCATGAGCAGTTCTTC.

The V and J genes are TRBV2 and TRBJ1-4; D remains ambiguous. In germline, CDR1 is SNHLY, CDR2 FYNNEI. The CDR3 is 16 residues long. V was cut by 7 bases and J by 2 bases, with 17 bases left in between. CDR3 nucleotides: TGTGCCAGCAACTTGGAGGGTTTGGACACTAATGAAAAACTGTTTTTT. Protein product: CASNLEGLDTNEKLFF.

V and J are TRBV19 and TRBJ1-2; D is undetermined. CDR3 length: 13 residues. Germline CDR1 LNHDA, CDR2 SQIVND (reference sequence). V was cut by 2 bases and J by 8 bases, with 12 bases left in between. The CDR3 region has the DNA TGTGCCAGTAGTATATGGAGCGGTGAGGGCTACACCTTC. It encodes CASSIWSGEGYTF.

V usage is TRBV4-1 and J usage is TRBJ2-7; 9 positions agree with TRBD2. The CDR3 has 16 amino acids. Germline lookup yields CDR1 MGHRA and CDR2 YSYEKL. The junction had 9 bases not matched to a gene; V was cut back by 1 base and J by 5 bases. This CDR3 is CASSQAAAGGPDEQYF. CDR3 nucleotide sequence: TGCGCCAGCAGCCAAGCCGCGGCGGGGGGGCCGGACGAGCAGTACTTC.

This chain joins TRBV18 and TRBJ2-2; D is perhaps TRBD2 (6 bases). V dropped 0 bases and J dropped 2 bases, with 10 bases sitting between them. Germline lookup yields CDR1 KGHSH and CDR2 LQKENI. This CDR3 spans 16 amino acids. The CDR3 region has the DNA TGTGCCAGCTCACCACCGGCGGGGACTAACACCGGGGAGCTGTTTTTT. This gives the protein CASSPPAGTNTGELFF.

This chain joins TRBV18 and TRBJ2-7; 8 bases map to TRBD1. The CDR3 extends over 14 amino acids. Germline CDR1 is KGHSH and CDR2 is LQKENI. V lost 5 bases and J lost 2; bases outside the gene matches: 5. The CDR3 loop is CASSLGQDTYEQYF. The DNA of the CDR3 is TGTGCCAGCTCATTGGGACAGGATACCTACGAGCAGTACTTC.

The V gene is TRBV5-8, the J gene TRBJ2-3; 9 nucleotides align to TRBD2. Germline lookup yields CDR1 SGHTS and CDR2 YDEGEE. The CDR3 has 18 amino acids. The V segment lost 0 bases and the J segment 2 bases; nucleotides outside the gene matches: 10. The DNA of the CDR3 is TGTGCCAGCAGCTTGGATGCGGCGGGAGGGCGCCTCACAGATACGCAGTATTTT. Translation gives CASSLDAAGGRLTDTQYF.

This chain links TRBV5-1 with TRBJ2-7; 9 nucleotides align to TRBD2. Trimming removed 1 base from V and 3 bases from J; junction bases left unmatched: 5. CDR3 length equals 15 residues. Germline CDR1 and CDR2: SGHRS and YFSETQ. CDR3 amino acids: CASSLSLSGGYEQYF. In nucleotides, the CDR3 is TGCGCCAGCAGCTTGTCCCTTAGCGGGGGCTACGAGCAGTACTTC.

The V gene is TRBV11-2, the J gene TRBJ2-7, with 7 bases matching TRBD1. Per germline, CDR1 SGHAT and CDR2 FQNNGV. The CDR3 has 14 amino acids. The J segment lost 2 bases and the V segment lost 1 base, leaving 2 bases of the junction unmatched. The CDR3 region is CASSLVQGTYEQYF. Written as DNA, the CDR3 is TGTGCCAGCAGCTTAGTACAGGGGACCTACGAGCAGTACTTC.

This chain uses TRBV30 with TRBJ2-3, with 8 nucleotides matching TRBD2. The CDR3 covers 16 residues. CDR1 is GTSNPN, CDR2 SVGIG, per germline (reference sequence). With 0 bases clipped from V and 1 base from J, the junction kept 6 bases outside the gene matches. CDR3 bases: TGTGCCTGGAGTGTAGGGTTGCGGGGGGGCACAGATACGCAGTATTTT. It translates to CAWSVGLRGGTDTQYF.

Comments on this clone: The junction departs from germline at one end; a sequencing error may be responsible. V gene TRBV28 combines with J gene TRBJ1-2; D gene ambiguous. CDR3 size: 8 residues. Germline-derived CDR1 and CDR2 are MDHEN and SYDVKM. CDR3 residues: CASTQCFF. Here the CDR3 DNA reads TGTGCCAGCACCCAGTGTTTCTTC.

This clone was seen a single time. The chain is built from TRBV4-3 and TRBJ1-1; D is perhaps TRBD1 (5 bases). The CDR3 totals 13 residues. Germline CDR1 and CDR2: LGHNA and YSLEER. V was clipped by 1 base and J by 6 bases, with 9 bases between them. The CDR3 reads CASSQGLGAEAFF. The CDR3 nucleotides are TGCGCCAGCAGCCAAGGTTTAGGGGCTGAAGCTTTCTTT.

The chain joins TRBV5-1 to TRBJ1-4, with 8 positions matching TRBD1. The germline gives CDR1 SGHRS, CDR2 YFSETQ. The CDR3 covers 14 residues. V trimming: 1 base; J trimming: 9 bases; junction bases outside the gene matches: 5. CDR3 nucleotide sequence: TGCGCCAGCAGCTTGCAGGGGGCGGACAAAAAACTGTTTTTT. It specifies CASSLQGADKKLFF.

This sequence joins TRBV7-8 and TRBJ2-7, with 11 bases matching TRBD1. This CDR3 has 18 amino acids. J was trimmed by 2 bases and V by 5 bases; bases with no gene match: 14. Germline-derived CDR1 and CDR2 are SGHVS and FQNEAQ. The chain's CDR3 is CASSHPDRGRSQTYEQYF. As DNA, the CDR3 is TGTGCCAGCAGCCACCCGGACAGGGGGCGAAGCCAGACCTACGAGCAGTACTTC.

The table lists this clone with a few counts. The chain joins TRBV5-1 to TRBJ1-2; TRBD1 matches 8 bases. This CDR3 has 14 amino acids. Germline loops: CDR1 SGHRS, CDR2 YFSETQ. V trimming: 4 bases; J trimming: 3 bases; junction bases outside the gene matches: 5. CDR3 DNA sequence: TGCGCCAGCAGCCCCCGGGACAGGCACTATGGCTACACCTTC. Amino acids: CASSPRDRHYGYTF.

The rearrangement uses TRBV7-9 and TRBJ2-2; 8 bases are a match to TRBD1. This CDR3 has 17 residues. Looked up from germline, CDR1 is SEHNR and CDR2 is FQNEAQ (reference sequence). J lost 2 bases, V lost 6 bases, and 11 bases had no gene match. CDR3 amino acids: CASRGEIGQGNTGELFF. CDR3 bases: TGTGCCAGCAGGGGGGAAATAGGACAGGGAAACACCGGGGAGCTGTTTTTT.